This TCR beta chain was profiled in a study of shared clonotypes between healthy human individuals. An even split of each subset's genomic DNA across several immunoSEQ plates was performed. TCRdb keeps only in-frame clones here, not all; method: immunoSEQ multiplex PCR. This sample carries about 670,000 clones, 55% to 75% of them seen once, and the ten largest clones take around 1.8%. Unmatched junction bases numbered 3, after V lost 6 bases and J lost 6 bases. This CDR3 region has 15 residues. From germline, CDR1 is LNHDA and CDR2 SQIVND (reference sequence). The receptor comes from a woman aged 25 to 39 in good health. The sequenced sample consisted of memory CD4+ T cells sorted from blood. This sample's subset: CD45RA-negative fraction. The chain is built from TRBV19 and TRBJ2-2; 14 bases agree with TRBD2. CDR3 sequence reads: CASRGLAGAAGELFF. The CDR3 coding sequence is TGTGCCAGTAGGGGACTAGCGGGAGCTGCCGGGGAGCTGTTTTTT.